This T cell receptor beta chain came from a study of high-grade serous ovarian cancer treatment subgroups. Study-wide context: Mean per sample: approximately 13,000 reads, about 7,000 unique TCR beta rearrangements.

Tumor samples were taken before definitive surgery or chemotherapy. This clone has a handful of counts. Its antigen is not identified. Some clones are missing from TCRdb's copy, which holds only in-frame ones; the method was immunoSEQ multiplex PCR. Of 6,000 to 7,000 clones listed, around 75% are singletons. Trimming cost V 5 bases and J 3 bases, with 16 bases left between them. This CDR3 region has 15 residues. Germline V gene sequence: CDR1 MNHNY, CDR2 SVGAGI (reference sequence). Findings and limits, study-wide: Only CDR3 was analyzed; CDR1 and CDR2 were not. Tumors within one patient showed repertoire similarity of roughly 0.1 to 0.8.

Specimen: tumor tissue. The chain has TRBV6-6 and TRBJ1-1; unclear D gene. The source of this sequence is a human donor with high-grade serous ovarian cancer. CDR3 nucleotides: TGTGCCAGCAGTCCATTAAAAGAGAGGGACACTGAAGCTTTCTTT. Translated: CASSPLKERDTEAFF.